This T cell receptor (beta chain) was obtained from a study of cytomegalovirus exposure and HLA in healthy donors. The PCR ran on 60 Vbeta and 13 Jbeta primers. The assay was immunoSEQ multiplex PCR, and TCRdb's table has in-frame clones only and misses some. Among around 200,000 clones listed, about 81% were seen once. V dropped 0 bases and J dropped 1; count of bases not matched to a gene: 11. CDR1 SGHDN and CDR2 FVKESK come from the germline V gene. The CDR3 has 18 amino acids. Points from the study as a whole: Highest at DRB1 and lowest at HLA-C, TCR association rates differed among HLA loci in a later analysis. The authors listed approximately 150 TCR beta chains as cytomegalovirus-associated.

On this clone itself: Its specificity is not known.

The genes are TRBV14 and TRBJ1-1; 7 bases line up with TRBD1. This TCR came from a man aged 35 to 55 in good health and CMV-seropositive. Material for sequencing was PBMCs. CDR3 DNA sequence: TGTGCCAGCAGCCAAGAAGGGGCAAACAGGGGTTGGAACACTGAAGCTTTCTTT. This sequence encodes CASSQEGANRGWNTEAFF.